This entry concerns a single T cell receptor (beta chain). This sample is drawn from a study of blood T cell repertoires in COVID-19. Assay used: immunoSEQ multiplex PCR; TCRdb lists only in-frame clones, some missing. The sample consists of 130,000 to 150,000 clones, roughly 89% of them appearing once. The germline V gene encodes CDR1 SNHLY and CDR2 FYNNEI. CDR3 length equals 17 residues. The ends lost 6 bases at V and 0 bases at J; junction bases unmatched: 8. The specimen was peripheral blood. The receptor was isolated from a woman aged 40 to 50 with acute or convalescent COVID-19. The V call is TRBV2, the J call TRBJ2-7; 13 positions agree with TRBD2. DNA of the CDR3: TGTGCCAGCAGGACTAGCGGGAGGACTAAAACCTCCTACGAGCAGTACTTC. Its translation is CASRTSGRTKTSYEQYF.